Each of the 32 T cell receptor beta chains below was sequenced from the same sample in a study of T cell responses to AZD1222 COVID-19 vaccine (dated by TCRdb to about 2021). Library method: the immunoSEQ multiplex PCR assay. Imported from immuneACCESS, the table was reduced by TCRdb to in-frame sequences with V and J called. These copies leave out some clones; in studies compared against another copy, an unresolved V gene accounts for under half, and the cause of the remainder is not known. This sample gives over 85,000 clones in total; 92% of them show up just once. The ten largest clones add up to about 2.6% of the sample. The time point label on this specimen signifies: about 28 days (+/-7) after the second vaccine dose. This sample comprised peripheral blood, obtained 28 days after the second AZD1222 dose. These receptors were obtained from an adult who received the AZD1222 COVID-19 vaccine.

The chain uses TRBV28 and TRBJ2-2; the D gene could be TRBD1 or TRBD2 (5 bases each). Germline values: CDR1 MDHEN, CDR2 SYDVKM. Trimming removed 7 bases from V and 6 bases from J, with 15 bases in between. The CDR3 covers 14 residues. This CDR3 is CASTPAGRAGELFF. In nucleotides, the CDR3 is TGTGCCAGCACCCCCGCAGGGCGGGCCGGGGAGCTGTTTTTT.

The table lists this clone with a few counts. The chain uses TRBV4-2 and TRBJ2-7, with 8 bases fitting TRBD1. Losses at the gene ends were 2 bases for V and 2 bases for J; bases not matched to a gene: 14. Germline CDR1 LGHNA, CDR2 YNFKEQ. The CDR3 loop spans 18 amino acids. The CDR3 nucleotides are TGTGCCAGCAGCCAATCGGGACAGGTCCATGGGTCCCCCTACGAGCAGTACTTC. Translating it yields CASSQSGQVHGSPYEQYF.

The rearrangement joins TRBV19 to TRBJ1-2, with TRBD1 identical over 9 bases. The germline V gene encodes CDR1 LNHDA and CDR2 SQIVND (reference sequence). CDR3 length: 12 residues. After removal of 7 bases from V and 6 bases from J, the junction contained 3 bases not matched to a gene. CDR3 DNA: TGTGCCAGTACCAGACAGGGGGATGGCTACACCTTC. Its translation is CASTRQGDGYTF. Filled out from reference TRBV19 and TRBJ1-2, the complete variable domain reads DGGITQSPKYLFRKEGQNVTLSCEQNLNHDAMYWYRQDPGQGLRLIYYSQIVNDFQKGDIAEGYSVSREKKESFPLTVTSAQKNPTAFYLCASTRQGDGYTFGSGTRLTVV.

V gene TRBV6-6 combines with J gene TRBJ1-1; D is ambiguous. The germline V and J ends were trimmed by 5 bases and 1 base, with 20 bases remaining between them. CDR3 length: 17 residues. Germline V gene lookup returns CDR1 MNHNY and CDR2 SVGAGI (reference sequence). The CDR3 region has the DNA TGTGCCAGCAGTCAGGACGGCCCCCGGTCGGGGAACACTGAAGCTTTCTTT. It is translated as CASSQDGPRSGNTEAFF.

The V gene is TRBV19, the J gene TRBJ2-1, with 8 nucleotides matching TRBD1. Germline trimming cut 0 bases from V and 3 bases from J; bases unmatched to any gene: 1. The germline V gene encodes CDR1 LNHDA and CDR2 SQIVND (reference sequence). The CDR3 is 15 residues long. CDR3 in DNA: TGTGCCAGTAGTATAGATGGGACAGGCTACAATGAGCAGTTCTTC. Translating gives CASSIDGTGYNEQFF. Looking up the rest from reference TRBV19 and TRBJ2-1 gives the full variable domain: DGGITQSPKYLFRKEGQNVTLSCEQNLNHDAMYWYRQDPGQGLRLIYYSQIVNDFQKGDIAEGYSVSREKKESFPLTVTSAQKNPTAFYLCASSIDGTGYNEQFFGPGTRLTVL.

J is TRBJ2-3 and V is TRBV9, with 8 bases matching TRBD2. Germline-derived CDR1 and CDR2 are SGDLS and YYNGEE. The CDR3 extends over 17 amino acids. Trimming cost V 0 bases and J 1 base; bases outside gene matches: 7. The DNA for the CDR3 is TGTGCCAGCAGCGTAGGCCGACTAGCGAGGGGCACAGATACGCAGTATTTT. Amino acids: CASSVGRLARGTDTQYF.

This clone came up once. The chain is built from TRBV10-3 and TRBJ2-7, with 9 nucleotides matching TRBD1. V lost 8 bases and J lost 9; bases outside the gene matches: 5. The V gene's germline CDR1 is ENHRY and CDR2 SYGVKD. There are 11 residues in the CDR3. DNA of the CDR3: TGTGCCATCTCGACAGGGGGAGGGCAGTACTTC. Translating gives CAISTGGGQYF.

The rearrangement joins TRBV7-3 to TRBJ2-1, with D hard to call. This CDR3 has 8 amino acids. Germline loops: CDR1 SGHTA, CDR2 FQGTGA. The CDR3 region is CLPDEQFF. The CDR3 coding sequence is TGTCTCCCTGATGAGCAGTTCTTC.

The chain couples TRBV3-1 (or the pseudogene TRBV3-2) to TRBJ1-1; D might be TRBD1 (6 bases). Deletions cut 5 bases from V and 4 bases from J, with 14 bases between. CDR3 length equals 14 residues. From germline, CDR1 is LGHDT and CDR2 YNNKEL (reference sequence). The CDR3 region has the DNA TGTGCCAGCAGCGAACGGACAGAACCCACTGAAGCTTTCTTT. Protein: CASSERTEPTEAFF.

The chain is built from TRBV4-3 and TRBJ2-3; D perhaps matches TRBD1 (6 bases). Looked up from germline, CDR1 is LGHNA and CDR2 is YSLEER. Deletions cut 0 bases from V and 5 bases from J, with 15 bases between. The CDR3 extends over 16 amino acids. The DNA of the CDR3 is TGCGCCAGCAGCCAAGATCTGGGCAGGGGCGGAGATACGCAGTATTTT. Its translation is CASSQDLGRGGDTQYF.

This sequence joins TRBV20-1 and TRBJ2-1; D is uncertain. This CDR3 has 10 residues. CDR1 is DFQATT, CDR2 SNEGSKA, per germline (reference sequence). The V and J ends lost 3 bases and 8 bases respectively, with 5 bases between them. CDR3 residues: CSASPHEQFF. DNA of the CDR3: TGCAGTGCTAGTCCGCATGAGCAGTTCTTC.

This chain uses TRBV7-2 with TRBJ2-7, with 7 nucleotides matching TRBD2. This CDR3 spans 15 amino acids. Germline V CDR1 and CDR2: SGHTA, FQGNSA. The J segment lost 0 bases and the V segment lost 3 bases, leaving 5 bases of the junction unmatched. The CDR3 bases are TGTGCCAGCAGCTTGGAGCGGGGCGACTCCTACGAGCAGTACTTC. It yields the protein CASSLERGDSYEQYF.

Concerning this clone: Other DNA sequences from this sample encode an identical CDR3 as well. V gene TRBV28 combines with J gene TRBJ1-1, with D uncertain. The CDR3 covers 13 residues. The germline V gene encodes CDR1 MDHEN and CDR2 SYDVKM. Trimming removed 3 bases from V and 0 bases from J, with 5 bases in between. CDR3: CASSFVMNTEAFF. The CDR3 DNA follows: TGTGCCAGCAGTTTCGTGATGAACACTGAAGCTTTCTTT.

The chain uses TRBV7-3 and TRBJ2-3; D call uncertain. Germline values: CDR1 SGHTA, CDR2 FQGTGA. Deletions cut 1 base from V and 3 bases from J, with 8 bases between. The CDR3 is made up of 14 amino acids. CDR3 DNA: TGTGCCAGCAGCTTAAGTCCCGTTACAGATACGCAGTATTTT. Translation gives CASSLSPVTDTQYF. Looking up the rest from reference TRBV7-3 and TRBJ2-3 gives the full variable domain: GAGVSQTPSNKVTEKGKYVELRCDPISGHTALYWYRQSLGQGPEFLIYFQGTGAADDSGLPNDRFFAVRPEGSVSTLKIQRTERGDSAVYLCASSLSPVTDTQYFGPGTRLTVL.

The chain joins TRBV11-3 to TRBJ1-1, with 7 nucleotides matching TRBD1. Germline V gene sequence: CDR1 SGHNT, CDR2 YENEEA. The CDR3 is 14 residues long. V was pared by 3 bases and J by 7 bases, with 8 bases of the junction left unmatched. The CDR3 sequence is CASSLGTATLEAFF. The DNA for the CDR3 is TGTGCCAGCAGCTTGGGGACAGCTACGCTTGAAGCTTTCTTT.

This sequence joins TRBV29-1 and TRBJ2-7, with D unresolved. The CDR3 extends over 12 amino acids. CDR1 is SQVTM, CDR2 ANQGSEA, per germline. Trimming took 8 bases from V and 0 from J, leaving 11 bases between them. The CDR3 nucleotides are TGCAGCTTCCGCAGGAGCTCCTACGAGCAGTACTTC. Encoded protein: CSFRRSSYEQYF.

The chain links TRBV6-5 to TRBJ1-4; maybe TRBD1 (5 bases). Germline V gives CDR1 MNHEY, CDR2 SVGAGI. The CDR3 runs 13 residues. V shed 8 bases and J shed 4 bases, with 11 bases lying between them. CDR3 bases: TGTGCCAGCGGCCGACAGATTAATGAAAAACTGTTTTTT. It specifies CASGRQINEKLFF.

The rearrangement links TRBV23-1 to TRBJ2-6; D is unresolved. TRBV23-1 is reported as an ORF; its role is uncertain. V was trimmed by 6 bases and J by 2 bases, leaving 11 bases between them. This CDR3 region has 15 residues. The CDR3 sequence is CASSPQRTGANVLTF. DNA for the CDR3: TGCGCCAGCAGCCCCCAGAGAACTGGGGCCAACGTCCTGACTTTC.

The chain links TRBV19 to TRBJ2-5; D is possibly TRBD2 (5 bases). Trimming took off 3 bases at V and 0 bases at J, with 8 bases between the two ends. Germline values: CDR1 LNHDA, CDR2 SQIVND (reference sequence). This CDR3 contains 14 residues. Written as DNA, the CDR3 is TGTGCCAGTAGTATGTCGGGGTACCAAGAGACCCAGTACTTC. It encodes CASSMSGYQETQYF. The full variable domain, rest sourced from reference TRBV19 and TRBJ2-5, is DGGITQSPKYLFRKEGQNVTLSCEQNLNHDAMYWYRQDPGQGLRLIYYSQIVNDFQKGDIAEGYSVSREKKESFPLTVTSAQKNPTAFYLCASSMSGYQETQYFGPGTRLLVL.

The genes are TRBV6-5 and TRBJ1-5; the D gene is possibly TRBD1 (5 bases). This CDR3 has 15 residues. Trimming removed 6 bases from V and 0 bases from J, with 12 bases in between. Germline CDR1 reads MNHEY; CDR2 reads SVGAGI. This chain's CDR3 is CASRGAGYSNQPQHF. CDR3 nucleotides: TGTGCCAGCAGAGGAGCAGGGTATAGCAATCAGCCCCAGCATTTT.

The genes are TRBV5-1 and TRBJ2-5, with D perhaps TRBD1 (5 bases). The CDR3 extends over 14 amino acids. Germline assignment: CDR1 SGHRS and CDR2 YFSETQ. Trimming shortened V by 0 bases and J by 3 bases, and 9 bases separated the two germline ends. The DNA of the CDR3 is TGCGCCAGCAGCTTGGAAGGCAGGGAAGAGACCCAGTACTTC. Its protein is CASSLEGREETQYF.

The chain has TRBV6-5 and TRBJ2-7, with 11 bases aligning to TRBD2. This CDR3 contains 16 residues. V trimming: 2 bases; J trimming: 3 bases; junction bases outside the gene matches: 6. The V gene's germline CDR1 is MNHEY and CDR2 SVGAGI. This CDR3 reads CASSYRLAGGLYEQYF. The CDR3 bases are TGTGCCAGCAGTTACCGCCTAGCGGGGGGCCTCTACGAGCAGTACTTC.

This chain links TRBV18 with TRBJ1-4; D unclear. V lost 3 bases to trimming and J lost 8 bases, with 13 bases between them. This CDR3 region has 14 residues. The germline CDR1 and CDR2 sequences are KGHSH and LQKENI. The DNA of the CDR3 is TGTGCCAGCTCACCTGGACCAGATAAAGAAAAACTGTTTTTT. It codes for CASSPGPDKEKLFF.

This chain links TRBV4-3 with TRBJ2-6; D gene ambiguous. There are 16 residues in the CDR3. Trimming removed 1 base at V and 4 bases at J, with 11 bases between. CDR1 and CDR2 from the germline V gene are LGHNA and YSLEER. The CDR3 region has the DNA TGCGCCAGCAGCCAAGGTCGAAGGCAAGGGGCCAACGTCCTGACTTTC. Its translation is CASSQGRRQGANVLTF.

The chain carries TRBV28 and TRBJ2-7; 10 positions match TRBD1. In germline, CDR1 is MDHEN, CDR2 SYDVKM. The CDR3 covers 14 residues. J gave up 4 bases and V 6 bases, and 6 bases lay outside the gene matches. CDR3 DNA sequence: TGTGCCAGCAGCCGCGACAGGGGGCTGTACGAGCAGTACTTC. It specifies CASSRDRGLYEQYF.

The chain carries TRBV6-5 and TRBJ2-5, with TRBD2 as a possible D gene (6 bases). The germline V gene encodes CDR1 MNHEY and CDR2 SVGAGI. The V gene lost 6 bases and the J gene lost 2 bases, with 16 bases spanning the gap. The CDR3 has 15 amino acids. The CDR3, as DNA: TGTGCCAGCAGCCCCTCGGCGGGATCTCAAGAGACCCAGTACTTC. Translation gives CASSPSAGSQETQYF.

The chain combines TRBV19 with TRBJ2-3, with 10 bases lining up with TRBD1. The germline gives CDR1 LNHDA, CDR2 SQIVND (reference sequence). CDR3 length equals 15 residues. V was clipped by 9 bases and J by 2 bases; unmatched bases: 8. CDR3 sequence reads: CASGQGDGVTDTQYF. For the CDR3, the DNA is TGTGCCAGCGGACAGGGGGACGGGGTCACAGATACGCAGTATTTT.

In DNA, the CDR3 is TGTGCCAGCGGGGACAGCCTCAATCAGCCCCAGCATTTT. It is translated as CASGDSLNQPQHF. This sequence joins TRBV6-5 and TRBJ1-5; 7 nucleotides match TRBD1. The CDR3 length is 13 residues. The germline CDR1 and CDR2 sequences are MNHEY and SVGAGI. V lost 8 bases to trimming and J lost 3 bases; unmatched junction nucleotides: 4.

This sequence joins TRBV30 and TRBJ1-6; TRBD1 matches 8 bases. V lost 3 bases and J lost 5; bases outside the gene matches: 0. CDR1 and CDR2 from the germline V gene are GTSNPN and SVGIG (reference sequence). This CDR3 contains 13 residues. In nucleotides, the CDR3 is TGTGCCTGGAGGGACAGGGATAATTCACCCCTCCACTTT. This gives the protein CAWRDRDNSPLHF.

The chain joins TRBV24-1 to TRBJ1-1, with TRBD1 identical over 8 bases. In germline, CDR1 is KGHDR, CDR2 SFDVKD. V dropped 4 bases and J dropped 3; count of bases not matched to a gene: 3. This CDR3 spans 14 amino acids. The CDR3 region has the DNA TGTGCCACCAGTGAACACAGGGGGGACACTGAAGCTTTCTTT. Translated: CATSEHRGDTEAFF.

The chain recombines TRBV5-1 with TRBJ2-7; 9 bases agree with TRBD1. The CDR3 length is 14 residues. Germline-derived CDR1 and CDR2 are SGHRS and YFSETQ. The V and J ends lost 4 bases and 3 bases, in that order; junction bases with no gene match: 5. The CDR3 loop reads CASSPGQGVYEQYF. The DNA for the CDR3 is TGCGCCAGCAGCCCGGGACAGGGCGTCTACGAGCAGTACTTC.

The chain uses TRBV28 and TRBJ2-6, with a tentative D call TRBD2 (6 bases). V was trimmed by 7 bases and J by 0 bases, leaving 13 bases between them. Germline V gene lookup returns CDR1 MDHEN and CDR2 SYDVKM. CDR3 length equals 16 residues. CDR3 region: CASNPGGVSGANVLTF. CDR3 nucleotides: TGTGCCAGCAATCCCGGAGGGGTCTCTGGGGCCAACGTCCTGACTTTC.